These 20 T cell receptor beta chains originate from one sample sequenced in a study of blood T cells in healthy people across ages. Alongside a J-beta primer mix, a sample-barcoded 5' primer served in a second PCR lasting roughly 7 to 11 cycles. TCRdb processed the 5' RACE reads anew with MiXCR; each CDR3 protein has one entry. The sample records 760,000 or so distinct CDR3 sequences, approximately 25% being singletons. This sample was shared with a second study, whose subject was T cells of mothers and their children.

Sequenced material: blood. Receptors originate from a boy aged 5 to 17 in good health.

This clonotype was counted only a few times. At one end, the junction sequence differs from germline, possibly due to a read error. The CDR3 loop reads CSVNRDISTGTQYF. For the CDR3, the DNA is TGCAGCGTGAACAGAGATATTAGCACAGGTACGCAGTATTTT. This chain links TRBV29-1 with TRBJ2-3; D is perhaps TRBD1 (5 bases). CDR1 and CDR2 from the germline V gene are SQVTM and ANQGSEA. The CDR3 covers 14 residues.

This chain uses TRBV4-1 with TRBJ1-1; TRBD1 might be the D (5 bases). Trimming stripped 0 bases from V and 3 bases from J, with 17 bases between. The CDR3 sequence is 17 residues long. In germline, CDR1 is MGHRA, CDR2 YSYEKL. CDR3 DNA: TGCGCCAGCAGCCAAGAGTGGCCCTCGGAGGGGTACACTGAAGCTTTCTTT. Its translation: CASSQEWPSEGYTEAFF.

This clonotype showed up just a few times. The chain combines TRBV6-2 or TRBV6-3 with TRBJ2-7; D remains unclear. Trimming removed 0 bases from V and 2 bases from J, with 11 bases in between. The CDR3 runs 15 residues. Per germline, CDR1 MNHEY and CDR2 SVGEGT. This chain's CDR3 is CASSYSETSTYEQYF. CDR3 sequence (DNA): TGTGCCAGCAGTTACTCGGAGACATCCACCTACGAGCAGTACTTC.

The chain employs TRBV4-3 and TRBJ1-4; D gene ambiguous. Looked up from germline, CDR1 is LGHNA and CDR2 is YSLEER. V shed 4 bases and J shed 7 bases, with 13 bases lying between them. CDR3 length: 14 amino acids. CDR3 in amino acids: CASSPGRGIEKLFF. Written as DNA, the CDR3 is TGCGCCAGCAGCCCGGGTCGAGGGATTGAAAAACTGTTTTTT.

J is TRBJ2-1 and V is TRBV29-1; D is possibly TRBD2 (5 bases). Germline CDR1 reads SQVTM; CDR2 reads ANQGSEA. V was trimmed by 3 bases and J by 9 bases, leaving 12 bases between them. CDR3 length: 12 residues. This chain's CDR3 is CSVEASGGEQFF. In nucleotides, the CDR3 is TGCAGCGTTGAGGCTAGTGGAGGTGAGCAGTTCTTC.

The CDR3 reads CASSLEGGNTGELFF. CDR3 bases: TGTGCCAGCAGCTTAGAGGGGGGGAACACCGGGGAGCTGTTTTTT. The rearrangement links TRBV7-2 to TRBJ2-2; D tentatively reads TRBD1 or TRBD2 (6 bases each). Trimming left V 1 base short and J 1 base short, with 7 bases between. Germline V gives CDR1 SGHTA, CDR2 FQGNSA. The length of the CDR3 is 15 residues.

This sequence joins TRBV12-3 or TRBV12-4 and TRBJ2-1, with TRBD2 matching over 11 bases. Judging by the DNA end, TRBJ2-5 fits better; the J call may be wrong. This CDR3 has 15 residues. The CDR3 DNA reads as TGTGCCAGCAGTCGGCCGACTAGCGGGACGGAGACCCAGTACTTC. This translates into CASSRPTSGTETQYF.

Regarding this clonotype: The germline gene is not matched at one end of the junction; a read error may be the cause. The chain joins TRBV13 to TRBJ2-7, with TRBD2 matching 11 bases. The CDR3 is 13 amino acids. In germline, CDR1 is PRHDT, CDR2 FYEKMQ (reference sequence). CDR3 loop: CASSPLAGDEQYF. CDR3 DNA sequence: TGCGCCAGCAGCCCACTAGCGGGAGACGAGCAGTACTTC.

This chain connects TRBV3-1 to TRBJ2-7; maybe TRBD2 (6 bases). This CDR3 contains 15 residues. Germline values: CDR1 LGHDT, CDR2 YNNKEL (reference sequence). V was trimmed by 0 bases and J by 4 bases, leaving 13 bases between them. The CDR3 region has the DNA TGTGCCAGCAGCCAAGATCTGGGACTCTTATACGAGCAGTACTTC. Encoded protein: CASSQDLGLLYEQYF.

The rearrangement joins TRBV14 to TRBJ2-3, with unresolved D. Trimming cost V 2 bases and J 0 bases, with 12 bases left between them. There are 16 residues in the CDR3. CDR1 is SGHDN and CDR2 is FVKESK in the germline V gene. In DNA, the CDR3 is TGTGCCAGCAGCCAATGGACCACCACTAGCACAGATACGCAGTATTTT. This gives the protein CASSQWTTTSTDTQYF.

The chain joins TRBV6-5 to TRBJ2-3; TRBD1 matches 9 bases. This CDR3 contains 17 residues. Trimming at V came to 1 base and at J to 6 bases, leaving 11 bases not matched to a gene. Germline loops: CDR1 MNHEY, CDR2 SVGAGI. The CDR3 DNA reads as TGTGCCAGCAGTTACTATTTGGGACAGGGAAGGTTGGATACGCAGTATTTT. Protein sequence: CASSYYLGQGRLDTQYF.

This clonotype was seen a few times. The CDR3 nucleotides are TGTGCCAGCACAGGGAACTACGAGCAGTACTTC. It is translated as CASTGNYEQYF. The rearrangement links TRBV6-1 to TRBJ2-7; a weak D match, TRBD1 (5 bases). Germline loops: CDR1 MNHNS, CDR2 SASEGT. V lost 7 bases to trimming and J lost 3 bases, with 7 bases between them. The CDR3 consists of 11 residues.

The J gene is TRBJ1-6, the V gene TRBV4-2; D perhaps matches TRBD1 (6 bases). The germline V gene encodes CDR1 LGHNA and CDR2 YNFKEQ. The CDR3 has 15 amino acids. Trimming took 0 bases from V and 10 from J, leaving 13 bases between them. As DNA, the CDR3 is TGTGCCAGCAGCCAAGATGTACAGGGCCGATCACCCCTCCACTTT. Amino acid sequence: CASSQDVQGRSPLHF.

This chain joins TRBV7-2 and TRBJ2-7; 11 nucleotides match TRBD1. J lost 7 bases, V lost 3 bases, and 5 bases had no gene match. The CDR3 totals 14 residues. CDR1 is SGHTA and CDR2 is FQGNSA in the germline V gene. The CDR3 protein is CASSLTGTGGEQYF. In DNA, the CDR3 is TGTGCCAGCAGCTTGACCGGGACAGGGGGTGAGCAGTACTTC.

Notes on this clonotype: A read error may account for a junction end that differs from germline. The genes are TRBV7-2 and TRBJ2-5; maybe TRBD1 (5 bases). The CDR3 spans 15 residues. Germline lookup yields CDR1 SGHTA and CDR2 FQGNSA. In nucleotides, the CDR3 is TGTGCCAGCAGCTTCTTTGCGGACACCTACAATGAGCAGCTCTTC. Protein sequence: CASSFFADTYNEQLF.

This clonotype turned up a few times. This chain joins TRBV20-1 and TRBJ1-4; no definite D call. This CDR3 is 14 amino acids long. V lost 1 base, J lost 8 bases, and 14 bases lay in between. Germline values: CDR1 DFQATT, CDR2 SNEGSKA (reference sequence). This chain's CDR3 is CSARVARAMEKLFF. The CDR3 bases are TGCAGTGCTAGAGTCGCAAGGGCAATGGAAAAACTGTTTTTT.

This chain connects TRBV2 to TRBJ1-4, with D possibly matching TRBD1 (6 bases). Per germline, CDR1 SNHLY and CDR2 FYNNEI. CDR3 length: 14 residues. Trimming left V 6 bases short and J 0 bases short, with 8 bases between. The CDR3 coding sequence is TGTGCCAGCAGAAGGACAGCAACTAATGAAAAACTGTTTTTT. Protein product: CASRRTATNEKLFF. Variable domain in full (rest from reference TRBV2 and TRBJ1-4): EPEVTQTPSHQVTQMGQEVILRCVPISNHLYFYWYRQILGQKVEFLVSFYNNEISEKSEIFDDQFSVERPDGSNFTLKIRSTKLEDSAMYFCASRRTATNEKLFFGSGTQLSVL.

This sequence joins TRBV6-1 and TRBJ2-7; TRBD1 matches at 8 bases. CDR1 and CDR2 from the germline V gene are MNHNS and SASEGT. V lost 8 bases and J lost 2; bases outside the gene matches: 8. This CDR3 has 14 residues. The CDR3 here is CASGWTGTPYEQYF. CDR3 in DNA: TGTGCCAGCGGGTGGACAGGGACTCCCTACGAGCAGTACTTC.

The rearrangement uses TRBV13 and TRBJ2-1, with D possibly TRBD2 on 5 matching bases. Per the germline V gene, CDR1 is PRHDT and CDR2 is FYEKMQ (reference sequence). CDR3 size: 12 residues. The ends were cut back, 2 bases at V and 9 bases at J, with 8 bases in the middle. The CDR3 region has the DNA TGTGCCAGCAGCTTACCGGGGATTGAGCAGTTCTTC. Protein: CASSLPGIEQFF.

The J gene is TRBJ1-4, the V gene TRBV27; the D gene is possibly TRBD1 (5 bases). This CDR3 is 15 amino acids long. Germline V lookup: CDR1 MNHEY, CDR2 SMNVEV (reference sequence). Trimming left V 6 bases short and J 3 bases short, with 14 bases between. Here the CDR3 DNA reads TGTGCCAGCAGGGAGGGATCGGGGGCTAATGAAAAACTGTTTTTT. Its protein product is CASREGSGANEKLFF. Together with reference TRBV27 and TRBJ1-4, the CDR3 gives the full variable domain: EAQVTQNPRYLITVTGKKLTVTCSQNMNHEYMSWYRQDPGLGLRQIYYSMNVEVTDKGDVPEGYKVSRKEKRNFPLILESPSPNQTSLYFCASREGSGANEKLFFGSGTQLSVL.